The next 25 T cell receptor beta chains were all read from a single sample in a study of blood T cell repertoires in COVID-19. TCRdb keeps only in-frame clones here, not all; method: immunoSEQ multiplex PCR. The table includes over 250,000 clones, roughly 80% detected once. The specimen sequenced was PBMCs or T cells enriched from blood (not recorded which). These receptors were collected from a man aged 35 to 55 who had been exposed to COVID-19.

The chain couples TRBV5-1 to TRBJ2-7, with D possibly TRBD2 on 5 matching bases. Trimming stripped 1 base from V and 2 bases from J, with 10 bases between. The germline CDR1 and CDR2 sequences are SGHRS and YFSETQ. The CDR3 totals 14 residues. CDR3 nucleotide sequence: TGCGCCAGCAGCTTGTCCGGGGAACCCTACGAGCAGTACTTC. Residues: CASSLSGEPYEQYF.

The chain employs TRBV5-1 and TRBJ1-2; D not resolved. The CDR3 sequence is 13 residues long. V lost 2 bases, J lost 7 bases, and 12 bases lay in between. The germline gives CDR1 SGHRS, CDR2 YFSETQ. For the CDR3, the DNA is TGCGCCAGCAGCTTTGACTCCTCTGCTGGCTACACCTTC. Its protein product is CASSFDSSAGYTF. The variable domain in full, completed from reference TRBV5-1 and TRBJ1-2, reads KAGVTQTPRYLIKTRGQQVTLSCSPISGHRSVSWYQQTPGQGLQFLFEYFSETQRNKGNFPGRFSGRQFSNSRSEMNVSTLELGDSALYLCASSFDSSAGYTFGSGTRLTVV.

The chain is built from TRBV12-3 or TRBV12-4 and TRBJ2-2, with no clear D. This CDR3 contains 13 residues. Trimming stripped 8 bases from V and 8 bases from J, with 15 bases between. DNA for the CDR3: TGTGCCAGCGGTCTTGTCCCCCGGGGGGAGCTGTTTTTT. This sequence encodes CASGLVPRGELFF.

The CDR3 protein is CASSHSSGGYEQFF. DNA for the CDR3: TGCGCCAGCAGCCATTCGAGCGGAGGGTATGAGCAGTTCTTC. The J gene is TRBJ2-1, the V gene TRBV4-1; maybe TRBD2 (6 bases). This CDR3 comprises 14 residues. V was trimmed by 3 bases and J by 8 bases, leaving 14 bases between them. Germline V gene lookup returns CDR1 MGHRA and CDR2 YSYEKL.

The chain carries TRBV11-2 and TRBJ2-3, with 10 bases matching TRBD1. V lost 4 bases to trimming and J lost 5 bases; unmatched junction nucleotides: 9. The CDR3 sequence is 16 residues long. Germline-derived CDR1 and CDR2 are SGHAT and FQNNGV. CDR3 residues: CASSSKDRGGLDTQYF. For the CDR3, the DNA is TGTGCCAGCAGCTCCAAGGACAGGGGGGGATTAGATACGCAGTATTTT.

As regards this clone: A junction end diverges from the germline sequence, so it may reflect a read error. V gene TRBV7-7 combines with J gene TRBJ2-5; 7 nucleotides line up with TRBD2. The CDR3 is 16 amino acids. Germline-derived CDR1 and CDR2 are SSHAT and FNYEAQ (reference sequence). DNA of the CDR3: TGTGCTAGCAGCCGCAGCACTGGCGGGAGTATGGAGACCCAGTACTTC. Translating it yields CASSRSTGGSMETQYF.

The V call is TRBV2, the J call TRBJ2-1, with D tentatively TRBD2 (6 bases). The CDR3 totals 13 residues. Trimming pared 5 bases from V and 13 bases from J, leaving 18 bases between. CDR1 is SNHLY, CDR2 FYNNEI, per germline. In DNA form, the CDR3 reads TGTGCCAGCAGTACGGGACTTACCACCGCTCAGTTCTTC. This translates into CASSTGLTTAQFF.

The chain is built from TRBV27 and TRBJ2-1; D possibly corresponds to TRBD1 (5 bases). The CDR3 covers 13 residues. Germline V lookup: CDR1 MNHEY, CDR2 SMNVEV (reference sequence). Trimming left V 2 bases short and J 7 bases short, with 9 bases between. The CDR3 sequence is CASSLRQTNEQFF. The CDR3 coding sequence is TGTGCCAGCAGTTTACGACAGACGAATGAGCAGTTCTTC.

In DNA, the CDR3 is TGTGCCAGCAGCCAATCTCCTAGCGGGAGTTGGGTCCACGAGCAGTACTTC. Its protein product is CASSQSPSGSWVHEQYF. The rearrangement joins TRBV3-1 (or the pseudogene TRBV3-2) to TRBJ2-7; 10 nucleotides line up with TRBD2. This CDR3 contains 17 residues. V dropped 2 bases and J dropped 5; count of bases not matched to a gene: 12. Germline V CDR1 and CDR2: LGHDT, YNNKEL (reference sequence).

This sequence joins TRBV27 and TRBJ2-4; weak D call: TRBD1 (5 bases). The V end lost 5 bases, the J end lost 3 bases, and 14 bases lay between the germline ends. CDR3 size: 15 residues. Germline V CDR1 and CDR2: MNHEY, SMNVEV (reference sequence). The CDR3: CASSAFQGGKNIQYF. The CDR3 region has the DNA TGTGCCAGCAGTGCCTTCCAGGGCGGCAAAAACATTCAGTACTTC.

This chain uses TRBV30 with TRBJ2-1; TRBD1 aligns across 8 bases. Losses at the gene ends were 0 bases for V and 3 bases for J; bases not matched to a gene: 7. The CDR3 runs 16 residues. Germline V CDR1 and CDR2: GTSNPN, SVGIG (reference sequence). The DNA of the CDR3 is TGTGCCTGGAGTGTACTCTTCGGGACAGGCTACAATGAGCAGTTCTTC. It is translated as CAWSVLFGTGYNEQFF.

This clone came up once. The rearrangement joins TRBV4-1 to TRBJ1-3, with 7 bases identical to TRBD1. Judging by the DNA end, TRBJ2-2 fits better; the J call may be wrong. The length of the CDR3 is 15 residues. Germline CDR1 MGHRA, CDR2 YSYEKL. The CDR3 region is CASSQEGGGGGELFF. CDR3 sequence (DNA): TGCGCCAGCAGCCAAGAAGGGGGCGGAGGCGGGGAGCTGTTTTTT.

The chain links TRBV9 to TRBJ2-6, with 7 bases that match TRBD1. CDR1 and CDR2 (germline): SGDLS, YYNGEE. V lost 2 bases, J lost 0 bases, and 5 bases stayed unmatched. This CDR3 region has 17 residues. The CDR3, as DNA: TGTGCCAGCAGCGTTGGTACAGGGGCCTCTGGGGCCAACGTCCTGACTTTC. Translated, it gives CASSVGTGASGANVLTF.

CDR3 in amino acids: CASSLEEGFNEKLFF. CDR3 in DNA: TGTGCCAGCAGCTTGGAGGAGGGATTTAATGAAAAACTGTTTTTT. The chain carries TRBV7-9 and TRBJ1-4; D uncertain. With 3 bases removed from V and 4 bases from J, the gap between germline ends came to 12 bases. In germline, CDR1 is SEHNR, CDR2 FQNEAQ (reference sequence). The CDR3 runs 15 residues.

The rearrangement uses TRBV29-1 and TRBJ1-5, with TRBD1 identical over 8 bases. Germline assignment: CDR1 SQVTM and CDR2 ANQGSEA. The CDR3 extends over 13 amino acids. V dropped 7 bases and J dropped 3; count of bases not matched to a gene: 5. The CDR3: CSAGQEINQPQHF. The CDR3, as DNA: TGCAGCGCGGGACAGGAGATCAATCAGCCCCAGCATTTT.

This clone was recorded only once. The CDR3 DNA reads TGTGCCACCAGTGGCAGGACCGGGAGTTTAAGGCAGCCCCAGCATTTT. Its protein is CATSGRTGSLRQPQHF. This chain connects TRBV24-1 to TRBJ1-5; D is uncertain. V was clipped by 5 bases and J by 7 bases, with 20 bases between them. The germline V gene encodes CDR1 KGHDR and CDR2 SFDVKD. The CDR3 extends over 16 amino acids.

Written as DNA, the CDR3 is TGTGCCAGCAGCGACCTGGAGGGGTCTGGCGGGGAGCTGTTTTTT. It is translated as CASSDLEGSGGELFF. V is TRBV7-9 and J is TRBJ2-2; TRBD2 might be the D (6 bases). The length of the CDR3 is 15 residues. Germline V gene lookup returns CDR1 SEHNR and CDR2 FQNEAQ (reference sequence). The V and J ends lost 5 bases and 7 bases respectively, with 17 bases between them.

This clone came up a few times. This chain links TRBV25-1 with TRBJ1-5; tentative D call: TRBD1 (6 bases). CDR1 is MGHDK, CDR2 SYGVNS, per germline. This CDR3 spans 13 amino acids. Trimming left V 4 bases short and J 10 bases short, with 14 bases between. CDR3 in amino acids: CASSAAGDRPQHF. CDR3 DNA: TGTGCCAGCAGTGCGGCAGGGGATCGACCCCAGCATTTT. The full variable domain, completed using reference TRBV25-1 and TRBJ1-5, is EADIYQTPRYLVIGTGKKITLECSQTMGHDKMYWYQQDPGMELHLIHYSYGVNSTEKGDLSSESTVSRIRTEHFPLTLESARPSHTSQYLCASSAAGDRPQHFGDGTRLSIL.

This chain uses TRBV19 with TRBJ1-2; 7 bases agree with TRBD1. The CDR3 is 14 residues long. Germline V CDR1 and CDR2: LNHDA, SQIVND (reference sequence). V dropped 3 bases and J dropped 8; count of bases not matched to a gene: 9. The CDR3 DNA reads TGTGCCAGTAGTATGGCAACAGGGGCTATGGGCTACACCTTC. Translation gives CASSMATGAMGYTF.

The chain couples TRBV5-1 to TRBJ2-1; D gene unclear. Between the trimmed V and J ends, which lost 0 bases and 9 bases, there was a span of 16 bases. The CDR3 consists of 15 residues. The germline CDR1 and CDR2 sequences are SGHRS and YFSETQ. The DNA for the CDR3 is TGCGCCAGCAGCTTGGGACTTGTACCACGCTTTGAGCAGTTCTTC. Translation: CASSLGLVPRFEQFF.

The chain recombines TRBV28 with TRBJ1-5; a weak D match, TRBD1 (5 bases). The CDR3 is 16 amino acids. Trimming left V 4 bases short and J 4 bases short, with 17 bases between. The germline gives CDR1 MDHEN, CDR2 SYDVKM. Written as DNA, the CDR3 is TGTGCCAGCAGTTCGTTAGGGGTCGGTCCGAATCAGCCCCAGCATTTT. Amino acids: CASSSLGVGPNQPQHF. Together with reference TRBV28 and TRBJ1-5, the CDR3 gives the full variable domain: DVKVTQSSRYLVKRTGEKVFLECVQDMDHENMFWYRQDPGLGLRLIYFSYDVKMKEKGDIPEGYSVSREKKERFSLILESASTNQTSMYLCASSSLGVGPNQPQHFGDGTRLSIL.

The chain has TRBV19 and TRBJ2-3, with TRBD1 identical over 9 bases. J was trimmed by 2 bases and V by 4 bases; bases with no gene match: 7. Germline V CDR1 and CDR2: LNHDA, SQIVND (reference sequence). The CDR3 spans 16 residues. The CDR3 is CASSTQTGGYTDTQYF. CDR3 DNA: TGTGCCAGTAGTACACAGACAGGGGGTTACACAGATACGCAGTATTTT.

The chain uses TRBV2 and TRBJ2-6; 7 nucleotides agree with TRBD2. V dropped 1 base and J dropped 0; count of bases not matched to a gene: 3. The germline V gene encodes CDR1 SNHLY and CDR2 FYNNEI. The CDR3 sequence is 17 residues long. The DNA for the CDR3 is TGTGCCAGCAGTGAAGTTGCTAGCGGCTCTGGGGCCAACGTCCTGACTTTC. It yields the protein CASSEVASGSGANVLTF.

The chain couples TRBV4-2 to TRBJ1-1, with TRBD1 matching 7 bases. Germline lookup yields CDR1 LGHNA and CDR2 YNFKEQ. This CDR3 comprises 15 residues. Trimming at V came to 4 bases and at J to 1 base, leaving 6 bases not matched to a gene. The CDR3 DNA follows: TGTGCCAGCAGCCTCTCGGGACAGCAGAACACTGAAGCTTTCTTT. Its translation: CASSLSGQQNTEAFF.

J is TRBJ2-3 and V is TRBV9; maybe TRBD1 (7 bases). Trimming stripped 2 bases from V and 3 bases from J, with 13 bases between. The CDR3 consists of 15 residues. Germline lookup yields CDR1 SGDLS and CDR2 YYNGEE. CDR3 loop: CASSVRQGGTDTQYF. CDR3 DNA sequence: TGTGCCAGCAGCGTGAGGCAGGGGGGTACAGATACGCAGTATTTT.